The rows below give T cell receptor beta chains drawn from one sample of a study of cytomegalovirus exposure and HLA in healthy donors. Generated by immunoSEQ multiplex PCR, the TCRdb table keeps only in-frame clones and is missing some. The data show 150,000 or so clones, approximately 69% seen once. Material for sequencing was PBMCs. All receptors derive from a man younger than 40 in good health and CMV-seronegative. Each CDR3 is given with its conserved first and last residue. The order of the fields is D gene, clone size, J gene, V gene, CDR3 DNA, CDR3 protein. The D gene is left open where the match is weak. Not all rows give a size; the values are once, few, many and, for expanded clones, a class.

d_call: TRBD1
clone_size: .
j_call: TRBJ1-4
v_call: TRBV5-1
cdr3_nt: TGCGCCAGCAGCGAAGGGACAGGTGAAAAACTGTTTTTT
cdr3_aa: CASSEGTGEKLFF

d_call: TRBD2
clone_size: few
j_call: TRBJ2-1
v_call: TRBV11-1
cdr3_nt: TGTGCCAGCAGCTTAGTGGCGGGGGTTTCTAATGAGCAGTTCTTC
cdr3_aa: CASSLVAGVSNEQFF

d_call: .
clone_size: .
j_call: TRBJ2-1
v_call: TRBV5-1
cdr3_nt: TGCGCCAGCAGTTTTACGGGGGGCCTCTCCTACAATGAGCAGTTCTTC
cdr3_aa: CASSFTGGLSYNEQFF

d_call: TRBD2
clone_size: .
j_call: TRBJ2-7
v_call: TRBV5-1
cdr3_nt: TGCGCCAGCAGCCGGACGGGACTAGCGGGACCCGAGCAGTACTTC
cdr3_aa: CASSRTGLAGPEQYF

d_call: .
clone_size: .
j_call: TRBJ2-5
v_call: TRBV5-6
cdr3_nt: TGTGCCAGCAGCTTGGTAAAGGGGCCACAAGAGACCCAGTACTTC
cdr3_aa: CASSLVKGPQETQYF

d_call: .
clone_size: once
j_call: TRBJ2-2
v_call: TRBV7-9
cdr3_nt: TGTGCCAGCAGCTTAGCGCAGACGAACACCGGGGAGCTGTTTTTT
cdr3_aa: CASSLAQTNTGELFF

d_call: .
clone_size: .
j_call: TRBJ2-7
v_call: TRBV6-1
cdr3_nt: TGTGCCAGCAGTTCCCTAGGCCAGTACTTC
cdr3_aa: CASSSLGQYF

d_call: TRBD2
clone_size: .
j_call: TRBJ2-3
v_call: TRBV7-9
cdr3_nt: TGTTCCAGCAGCGTTAGTAGGGGGTTAGCGGGGACCACAGATACGCAGTATTTT
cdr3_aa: CSSSVSRGLAGTTDTQYF

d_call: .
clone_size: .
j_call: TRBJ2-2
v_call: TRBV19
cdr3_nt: TGTGCCAGTAGTATATCCGGGGGTACCGGGGAGCTGTTTTTT
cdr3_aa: CASSISGGTGELFF

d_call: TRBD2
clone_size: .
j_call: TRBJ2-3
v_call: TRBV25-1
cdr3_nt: TGTGCCAGCACGGTGGGAGGGGCTAGCACAGATACGCAGTATTTT
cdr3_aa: CASTVGGASTDTQYF

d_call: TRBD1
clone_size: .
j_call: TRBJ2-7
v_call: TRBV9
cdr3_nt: TGTGCCAGCAGCGTATTAACAGGGGGAGAGGACGAGCAGTACTTC
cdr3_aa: CASSVLTGGEDEQYF

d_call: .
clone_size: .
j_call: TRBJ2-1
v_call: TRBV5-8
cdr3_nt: TGTGCCAGCAGAGGGCGGGGACCCTACAATGAGCAGTTCTTC
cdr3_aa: CASRGRGPYNEQFF

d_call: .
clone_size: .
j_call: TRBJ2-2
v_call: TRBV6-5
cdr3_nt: TGTGCCAGCCTTCAACAGCCGAACACCGGGGAGCTGTTTTTT
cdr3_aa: CASLQQPNTGELFF

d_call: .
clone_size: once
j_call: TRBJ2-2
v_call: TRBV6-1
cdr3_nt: TGTGCCAGCAGCTCTTGGGAGGCTTTGGTCGGGGAGCTGTTTTTT
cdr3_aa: CASSSWEALVGELFF

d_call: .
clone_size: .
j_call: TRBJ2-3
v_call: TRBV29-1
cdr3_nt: TGCAGCGTGTCGGGACTCTCTAGCACAGATACGCAGTATTTT
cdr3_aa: CSVSGLSSTDTQYF

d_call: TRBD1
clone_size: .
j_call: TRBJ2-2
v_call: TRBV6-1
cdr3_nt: TGTGCCACCTCCATGACAGGGGCCTCCACCGGGGAGCTGTTTTTT
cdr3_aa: CATSMTGASTGELFF

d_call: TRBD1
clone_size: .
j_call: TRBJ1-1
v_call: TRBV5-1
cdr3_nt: TGCGCCAGCACCTCGGGACAGCCTAACACTGAAGCTTTCTTT
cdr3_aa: CASTSGQPNTEAFF

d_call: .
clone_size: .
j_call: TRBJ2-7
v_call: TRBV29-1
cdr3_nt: TGCAGCGTTGTTGGAAGGAGCTCCTACGAGCAGTACTTC
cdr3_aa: CSVVGRSSYEQYF

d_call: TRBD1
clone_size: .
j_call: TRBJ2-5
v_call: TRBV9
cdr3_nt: TGTGCCAGCAGCGCCGCGACAGGGGGTCAAGAGACCCAGTACTTC
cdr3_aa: CASSAATGGQETQYF

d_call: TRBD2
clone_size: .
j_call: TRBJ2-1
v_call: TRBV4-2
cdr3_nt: TGTGCCAGCAGCCAAAGTACCGGGGCGGGGGGGTACAGTGAGCAGTTCTTC
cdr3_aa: CASSQSTGAGGYSEQFF

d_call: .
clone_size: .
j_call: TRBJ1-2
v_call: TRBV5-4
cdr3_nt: TGTGCCAGCAGCTACAGGGTTGGAGGCTACACCTTC
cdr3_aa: CASSYRVGGYTF

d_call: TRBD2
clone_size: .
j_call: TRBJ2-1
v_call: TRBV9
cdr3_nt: TGTGCCAGCAGCGTAGCTGAGAGCGGGGGGCGGGGTGAGCAGTTCTTC
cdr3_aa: CASSVAESGGRGEQFF

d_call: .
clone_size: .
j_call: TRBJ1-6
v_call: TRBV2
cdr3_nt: TGTGCCAGCAGTGAAAGCGTCAGGGGCAATTCACCCCTCCACTTT
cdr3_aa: CASSESVRGNSPLHF

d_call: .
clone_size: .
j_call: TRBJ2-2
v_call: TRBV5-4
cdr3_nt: TGTGCCAGCAGCGCCTGGACAGATACCGGGGAGCTGTTTTTT
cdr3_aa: CASSAWTDTGELFF

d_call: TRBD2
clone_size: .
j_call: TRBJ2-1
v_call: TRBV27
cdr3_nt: TGTGCCAGCAGTTGGGAGCGGGGGCCCTACAATGAGCAGTTCTTC
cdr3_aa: CASSWERGPYNEQFF

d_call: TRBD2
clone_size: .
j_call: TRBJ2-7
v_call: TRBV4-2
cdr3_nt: TGTGCCAGCAGCCCCTCGAGGGGCGGGGGAACCTACGAGCAGTACTTC
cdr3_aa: CASSPSRGGGTYEQYF

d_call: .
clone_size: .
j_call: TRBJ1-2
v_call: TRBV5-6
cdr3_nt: TGTGCCAGCAGCGTGGGAAGCCTTAACTATGGCTACCCCTTC
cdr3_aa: CASSVGSLNYGYPF